The entry below gives a single T cell receptor (beta chain) sequence along with its context. The entry originates in a study of human T cells and chemical hapten exposure. V gave up 4 bases and J gave up 3 bases, with 13 bases separating them. The CDR3 length is 15 residues. Per germline, CDR1 SGHAT and CDR2 FQNNGV. TCRdb reprocessed the RACE reads via MiXCR and lists one record per CDR3 protein. The repertoire holds about 110,000 distinct CDR3 sequences, more than 10% seen once, with 1.6% in the top ten. Stated time point: pre-sensitization, week 0. Sample treatment: therapeutic diphenylcyclopropenone sensitization with weekly scalp DPC.

This TCR derives from a woman aged 45-60 years with alopecia areata. Some clones in this sample may be carry-over from other donors' samples. Sequenced here: whole blood, sampled in connection with sensitization to the hapten diphenylcyclopropenone (DPC). The V gene is TRBV11-2, the J gene TRBJ2-1, with a tentative D call TRBD2 (7 bases). The DNA of the CDR3 is TGTGCCAGCAGCTCTGCGGGGGCTCTCTACAATGAGCAGTTCTTC. This gives the protein CASSSAGALYNEQFF.